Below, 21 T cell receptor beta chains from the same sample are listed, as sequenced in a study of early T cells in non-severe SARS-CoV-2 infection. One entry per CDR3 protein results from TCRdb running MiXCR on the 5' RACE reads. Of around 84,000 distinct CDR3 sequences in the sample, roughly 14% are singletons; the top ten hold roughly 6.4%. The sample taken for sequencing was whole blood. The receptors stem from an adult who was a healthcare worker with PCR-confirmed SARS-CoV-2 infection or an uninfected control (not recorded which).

CDR3 in amino acids: CSARQGGRGSGELFF. The CDR3 DNA follows: TGCAGTGCTAGACAGGGTGGGCGCGGTTCGGGGGAGCTGTTTTTT. This sequence joins TRBV20-1 and TRBJ2-2, with D maybe TRBD1 (5 bases). V lost 2 bases to trimming and J lost 8 bases, with 18 bases between them. Germline CDR1 and CDR2: DFQATT and SNEGSKA (reference sequence). The CDR3 covers 15 residues.

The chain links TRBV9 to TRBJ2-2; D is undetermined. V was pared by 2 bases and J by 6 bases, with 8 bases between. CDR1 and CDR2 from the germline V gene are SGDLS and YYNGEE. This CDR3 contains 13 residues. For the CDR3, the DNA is TGTGCCAGCAGCGTGAACTATCCCGGGGAGCTGTTTTTT. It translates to CASSVNYPGELFF.

Here the CDR3 reads CASSRGLNGDEQFF. In DNA, the CDR3 is TGTGCCAGCTCAAGGGGACTTAACGGGGATGAGCAGTTCTTC. V usage is TRBV18 and J usage is TRBJ2-1; a weak D match, TRBD2 (6 bases). The V and J ends lost 5 bases and 8 bases respectively, with 16 bases between them. The CDR3 has 14 amino acids. Germline loops: CDR1 KGHSH, CDR2 LQKENI.

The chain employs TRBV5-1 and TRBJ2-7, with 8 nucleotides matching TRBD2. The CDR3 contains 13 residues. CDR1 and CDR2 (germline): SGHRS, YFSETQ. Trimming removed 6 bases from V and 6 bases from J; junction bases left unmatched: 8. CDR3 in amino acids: CASKVREESEQYF. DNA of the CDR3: TGCGCCAGCAAGGTGCGGGAGGAATCCGAGCAGTACTTC.

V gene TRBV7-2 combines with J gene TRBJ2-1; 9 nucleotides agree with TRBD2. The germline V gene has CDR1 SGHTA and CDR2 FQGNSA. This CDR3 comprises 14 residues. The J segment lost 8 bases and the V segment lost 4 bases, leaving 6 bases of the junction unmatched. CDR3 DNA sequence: TGTGCCAGCAGCTCGGGACTAGCATTCGATGAGCAGTTCTTC. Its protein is CASSSGLAFDEQFF.

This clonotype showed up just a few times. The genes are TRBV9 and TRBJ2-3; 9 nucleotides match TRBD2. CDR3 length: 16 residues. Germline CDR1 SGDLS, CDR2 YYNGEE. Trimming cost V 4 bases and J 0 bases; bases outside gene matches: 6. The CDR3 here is CASSPASGASTDTQYF. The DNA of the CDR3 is TGTGCCAGCAGCCCCGCTAGCGGGGCTAGCACAGATACGCAGTATTTT. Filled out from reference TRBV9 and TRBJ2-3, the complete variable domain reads DSGVTQTPKHLITATGQRVTLRCSPRSGDLSVYWYQQSLDQGLQFLIQYYNGEERAKGNILERFSAQQFPDLHSELNLSSLELGDSALYFCASSPASGASTDTQYFGPGTRLTVL.

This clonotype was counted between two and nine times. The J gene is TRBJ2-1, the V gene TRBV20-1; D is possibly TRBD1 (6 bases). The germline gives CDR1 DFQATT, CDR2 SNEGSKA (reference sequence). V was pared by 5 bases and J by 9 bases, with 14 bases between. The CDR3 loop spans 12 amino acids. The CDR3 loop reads CSAGAGATEQFF. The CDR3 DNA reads TGCAGTGCTGGCGCAGGGGCGACTGAGCAGTTCTTC.

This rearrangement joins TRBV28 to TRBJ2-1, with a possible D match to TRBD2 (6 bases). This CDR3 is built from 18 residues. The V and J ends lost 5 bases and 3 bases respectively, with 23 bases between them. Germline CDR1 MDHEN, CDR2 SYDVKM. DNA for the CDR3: TGTGCCAGCAGTCGGGACTTCCAGAGGGTATCGGGCTACAATGAGCAGTTCTTC. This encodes CASSRDFQRVSGYNEQFF.

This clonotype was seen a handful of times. CDR3 in amino acids: CASRRGLAGVQETQYF. CDR3 DNA sequence: TGTGCCAGCAGGAGGGGACTAGCGGGAGTCCAAGAGACCCAGTACTTC. The chain uses TRBV5-4 and TRBJ2-5, with 14 bases lining up with TRBD2. Trimming cost V 5 bases and J 1 base; bases outside gene matches: 4. Germline values: CDR1 SGHNT, CDR2 YYREEE (reference sequence). The CDR3 is 16 amino acids.

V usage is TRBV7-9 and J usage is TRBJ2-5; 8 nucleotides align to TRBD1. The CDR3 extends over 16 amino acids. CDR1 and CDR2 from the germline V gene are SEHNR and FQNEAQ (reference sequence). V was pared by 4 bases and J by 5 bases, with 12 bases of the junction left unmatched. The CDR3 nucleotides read TGTGCCAGCAGCTCTAACAGGGGGTCAGCGGTCGAGACCCAGTACTTC. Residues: CASSSNRGSAVETQYF.

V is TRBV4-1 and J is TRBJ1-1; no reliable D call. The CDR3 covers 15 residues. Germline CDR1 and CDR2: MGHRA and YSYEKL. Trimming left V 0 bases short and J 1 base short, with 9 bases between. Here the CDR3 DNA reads TGCGCCAGCAGCCAAGATCCCGCTGGGAACACTGAAGCTTTCTTT. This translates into CASSQDPAGNTEAFF.

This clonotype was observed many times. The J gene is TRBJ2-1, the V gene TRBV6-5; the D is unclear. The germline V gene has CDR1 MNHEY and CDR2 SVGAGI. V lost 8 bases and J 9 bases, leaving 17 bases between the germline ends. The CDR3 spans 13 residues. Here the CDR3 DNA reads TGTGCCAGCGCAGTCTCCCCATGGGTTGAGCAGTTCTTC. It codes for CASAVSPWVEQFF.

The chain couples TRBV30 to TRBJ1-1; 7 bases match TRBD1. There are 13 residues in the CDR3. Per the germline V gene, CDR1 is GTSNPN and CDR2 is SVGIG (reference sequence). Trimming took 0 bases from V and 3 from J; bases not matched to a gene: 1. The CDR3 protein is CAWSVRGDTEAFF. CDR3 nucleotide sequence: TGTGCCTGGAGTGTCAGGGGGGACACTGAAGCTTTCTTT.

The CDR3 DNA follows: TGCGCCAGCAGCTCCTACTCGAGCTCCTACGAGCAGTACTTC. It specifies CASSSYSSSYEQYF. The chain is built from TRBV5-1 and TRBJ2-7; D unclear. Trimming stripped 3 bases from V and 0 bases from J, with 10 bases between. Germline CDR1 is SGHRS and CDR2 is YFSETQ. This CDR3 spans 14 amino acids.

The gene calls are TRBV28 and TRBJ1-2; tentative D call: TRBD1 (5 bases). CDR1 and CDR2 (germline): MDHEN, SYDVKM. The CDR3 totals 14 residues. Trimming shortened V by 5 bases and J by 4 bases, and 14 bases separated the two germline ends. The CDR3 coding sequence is TGTGCCAGCAGTACTGGGGGGGATGCCTATGGCTACACCTTC. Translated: CASSTGGDAYGYTF.

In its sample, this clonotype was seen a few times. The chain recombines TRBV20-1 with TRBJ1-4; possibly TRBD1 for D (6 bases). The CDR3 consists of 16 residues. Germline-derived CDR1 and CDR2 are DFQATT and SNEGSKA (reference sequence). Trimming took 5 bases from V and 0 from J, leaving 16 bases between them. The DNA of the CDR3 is TGCAGTGCTTCTCCCGGGACATTTTCAACTAATGAAAAACTGTTTTTT. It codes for CSASPGTFSTNEKLFF.

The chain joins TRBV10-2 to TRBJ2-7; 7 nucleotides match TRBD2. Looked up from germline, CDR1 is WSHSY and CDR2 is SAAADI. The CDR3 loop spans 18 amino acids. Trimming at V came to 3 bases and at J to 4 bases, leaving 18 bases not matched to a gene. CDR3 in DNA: TGCGCCAGCAGTGATGGTCCCGCGGGACTAACGGGAGAGTACGAGCAGTACTTC. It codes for CASSDGPAGLTGEYEQYF.

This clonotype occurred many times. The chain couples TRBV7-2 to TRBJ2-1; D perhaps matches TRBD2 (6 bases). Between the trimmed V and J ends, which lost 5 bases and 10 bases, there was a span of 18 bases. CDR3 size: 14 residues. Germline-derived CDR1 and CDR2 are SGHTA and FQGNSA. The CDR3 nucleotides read TGTGCCAGCAGCACGACCGGGACTCTTAACGAGCAGTTCTTC. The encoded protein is CASSTTGTLNEQFF.

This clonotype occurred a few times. CDR3 protein: CSARRGYSNQPQHF. CDR3 DNA sequence: TGCAGTGCTAGACGTGGGTATAGCAATCAGCCCCAGCATTTT. The chain carries TRBV20-1 and TRBJ1-5; D ambiguous. CDR1 and CDR2 (germline): DFQATT, SNEGSKA (reference sequence). V was clipped by 2 bases and J by 0 bases, with 8 bases between them. The length of the CDR3 is 14 residues.

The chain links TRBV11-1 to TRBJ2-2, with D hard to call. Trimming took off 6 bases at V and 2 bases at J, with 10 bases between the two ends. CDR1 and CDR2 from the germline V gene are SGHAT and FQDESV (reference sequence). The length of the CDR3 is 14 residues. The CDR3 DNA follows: TGTGCCAGCAGGGGTGGAAAAAACACCGGGGAGCTGTTTTTT. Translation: CASRGGKNTGELFF.

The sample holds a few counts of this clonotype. CDR3 amino acids: CASSYGPLLRDSQETQYF. The CDR3 bases are TGTGCCAGCAGCTACGGCCCTCTCCTCCGGGACAGCCAAGAGACCCAGTACTTC. The genes are TRBV11-2 and TRBJ2-5, with TRBD1 matching 7 bases. Germline V gene lookup returns CDR1 SGHAT and CDR2 FQNNGV. The CDR3 length is 18 residues. V was clipped by 4 bases and J by 1 base; unmatched bases: 15.